This T cell receptor beta chain was captured by sequencing in a study of T cells after yellow fever vaccination. Study context: SMART-Seq v4 Ultra Low Input handled preparation of low-cell-number fractions. Study-wide points: Abundant clonotypes (contaminants from the bulk population) could be present in FACS-sorted repertoires.

The CDR3 extends over 18 amino acids. The V gene lost 4 bases and the J gene lost 0 bases, with 17 bases spanning the gap. Germline-derived CDR1 and CDR2 are SGHRS and YFSETQ. A universal primer site and UMIs were added as TCR cDNA was made by 5'RACE template switching. Each CDR3 protein is one row after TCRdb ran MiXCR on the 5' RACE reads. The data contain approximately 300,000 distinct CDR3 sequences, roughly 10% of them singletons. A note on this clonotype: Its target is not known. It is likely a read error, because the conserved phenylalanine at the end of the CDR3 is missing.

The receptor's source is a man aged 18-30 years who received the YFV17D yellow fever vaccine. This chain connects TRBV5-1 to TRBJ2-6; tentatively, D is TRBD2 (5 bases). Sequenced material: CD4+ T cells sorted from PBMCs, taken 45 days after the yellow fever booster vaccination. CDR3 protein: CASSREGSASSGANVLTL. For the CDR3, the DNA is TGCGCCAGCAGCCGCGAGGGCAGTGCCAGCTCTGGGGCCAACGTCCTGACTCTC.